The 25 T cell receptor beta chains listed next were all sequenced from one sample in a study of shared clonotypes between healthy human individuals. Sequenced by immunoSEQ multiplex PCR; TCRdb stores in-frame clones only, minus some. The top ten clones hold more than 1.5% of a sample with around 1.9 million clones, roughly 93% of them seen once. Only CD45RO-negative cells positively selected for CCR7 counted as naive CD8 cells, so terminally differentiated effector memory CD45RA+ cells were excluded. The sample comprised naive CD8+ T cells from PBMCs. Receptors originate from a man between 18 and 35 years old in good health. Some clones in this sample may be carry-over from other donors' samples.

The chain carries TRBV11-2 and TRBJ2-7; TRBD2 matches 12 bases. Per germline, CDR1 SGHAT and CDR2 FQNNGV. The V segment lost 1 base and the J segment 4 bases; nucleotides outside the gene matches: 5. The CDR3 has 16 amino acids. The CDR3 spells CASSLGGLAGMYEQYF. In DNA, the CDR3 is TGTGCCAGCAGCTTAGGCGGACTAGCGGGAATGTACGAGCAGTACTTC.

DNA of the CDR3: TGTGCCACAGCTCCGGGACGGAACTACTACGAGCAGTACTTC. It encodes CATAPGRNYYEQYF. The V and J genes are TRBV15 and TRBJ2-7; either TRBD1 or TRBD2 may supply D (5 bases each). The CDR3 has 14 residues. Germline lookup yields CDR1 LNHNV and CDR2 YYDKDF (reference sequence). Trimming removed 9 bases from V and 3 bases from J, with 18 bases in between.

The V call is TRBV7-6, the J call TRBJ2-7, with no clear D. CDR1 and CDR2 (germline): SGHVS, FNYEAQ. Trimming stripped 5 bases from V and 3 bases from J, with 17 bases between. The CDR3 is 15 amino acids. Here the CDR3 reads CASSKKDGPNYEQYF. CDR3 bases: TGTGCCAGCAGCAAGAAGGATGGACCAAACTACGAGCAGTACTTC.

The V gene is TRBV6-1, the J gene TRBJ1-1, with D possibly being TRBD1 (5 bases). The CDR3 has 11 amino acids. V lost 8 bases and J 7 bases, leaving 11 bases between the germline ends. CDR1 and CDR2 from the germline V gene are MNHNS and SASEGT. This chain's CDR3 is CASGGWDEAFF. The DNA of the CDR3 is TGTGCCAGCGGGGGGTGGGATGAAGCTTTCTTT.

To note about this clone: The same CDR3 can be traced to other DNA sequences in this sample. The chain couples TRBV19 to TRBJ1-1; D is unclear. Germline CDR1 reads LNHDA; CDR2 reads SQIVND (reference sequence). This CDR3 comprises 14 residues. With 1 base removed from V and 1 base from J, the gap between germline ends came to 7 bases. The CDR3 DNA is TGTGCCAGTAGTATAGGAGGGCCGAACACTGAAGCTTTCTTT. Amino acids: CASSIGGPNTEAFF.

The rearrangement joins TRBV7-6 to TRBJ2-1; 11 bases are a match to TRBD2. Trimming took 1 base from V and 8 from J; bases not matched to a gene: 7. CDR1 is SGHVS and CDR2 is FNYEAQ in the germline V gene. The CDR3 sequence is 16 residues long. The DNA for the CDR3 is TGTGCCAGCAGCTTAGTTGTTAGCGGGAGGGCCGATGAGCAGTTCTTC. Its translation: CASSLVVSGRADEQFF.

The rearrangement links TRBV6-5 to TRBJ1-1; no clear D. Germline V gives CDR1 MNHEY, CDR2 SVGAGI. Trimming removed 8 bases at V and 1 base at J, with 14 bases between. The CDR3 contains 14 residues. The CDR3 loop reads CASAGGEGNTEAFF. Here the CDR3 DNA reads TGTGCCAGCGCGGGTGGTGAGGGGAACACTGAAGCTTTCTTT.

The V call is TRBV9, the J call TRBJ2-2; perhaps TRBD2 as D (6 bases). The ends were cut back, 4 bases at V and 6 bases at J, with 16 bases in the middle. Per the germline V gene, CDR1 is SGDLS and CDR2 is YYNGEE. The CDR3 consists of 15 residues. The CDR3 nucleotides read TGTGCCAGCAGCCCCGAACTAGCCGAGGCCGGGGAGCTGTTTTTT. This gives the protein CASSPELAEAGELFF.

The V gene is TRBV10-1, the J gene TRBJ2-7; unclear D gene. From germline, CDR1 is WNHNN and CDR2 SYGVQD (reference sequence). V was cut by 2 bases and J by 3 bases, with 8 bases left in between. This CDR3 contains 13 residues. In DNA form, the CDR3 reads TGCGCCAGCAGTGAGGCAGACAACTACGAGCAGTACTTC. This encodes CASSEADNYEQYF.

J is TRBJ2-5 and V is TRBV11-2; D is unresolved. The V gene's germline CDR1 is SGHAT and CDR2 FQNNGV. V gave up 0 bases and J gave up 5 bases, with 13 bases separating them. The CDR3 extends over 15 amino acids. CDR3 protein: CASSLDPRVGETQYF. CDR3 coding DNA: TGTGCCAGCAGCTTAGATCCTCGGGTTGGGGAGACCCAGTACTTC.

The V call is TRBV7-9, the J call TRBJ1-2; D remains ambiguous. This CDR3 region has 15 residues. Trimming took off 5 bases at V and 10 bases at J, with 23 bases between the two ends. Germline V gene data show CDR1 as SEHNR and CDR2 as FQNEAQ (reference sequence). CDR3 region: CASSPNSGSSMDYTF. DNA for the CDR3: TGTGCCAGCAGCCCCAACTCCGGGTCTTCGATGGACTACACCTTC. Looking up the rest from reference TRBV7-9 and TRBJ1-2 gives the full variable domain: DTGVSQNPRHKITKRGQNVTFRCDPISEHNRLYWYRQTLGQGPEFLTYFQNEAQLEKSRLLSDRFSAERPKGSFSTLEIQRTEQGDSAMYLCASSPNSGSSMDYTFGSGTRLTVV.

This clone was counted a single time. The chain recombines TRBV29-1 with TRBJ1-1; 9 bases fit TRBD1. After removal of 6 bases from V and 1 base from J, the junction contained 6 bases not matched to a gene. In germline, CDR1 is SQVTM, CDR2 ANQGSEA. This CDR3 spans 14 amino acids. The CDR3, as DNA: TGCAGCGTCGGACAGGGGCGGGGGAACACTGAAGCTTTCTTT. Translation gives CSVGQGRGNTEAFF.

The CDR3 region is CASSRIRDRAETQYF. In nucleotides, the CDR3 is TGTGCCAGTAGTCGAATTCGGGACAGGGCGGAGACCCAGTACTTC. This chain links TRBV19 with TRBJ2-5; 9 bases are shared with TRBD1. This CDR3 region has 15 residues. Germline V gene lookup returns CDR1 LNHDA and CDR2 SQIVND (reference sequence). V shed 5 bases, J shed 5 bases, and the junction held 9 bases outside the gene matches.

V and J are TRBV9 and TRBJ2-1; 13 nucleotides line up with TRBD2. Trimming cost V 1 base and J 5 bases; bases outside gene matches: 6. The CDR3 spans 17 residues. The germline CDR1 and CDR2 sequences are SGDLS and YYNGEE. The chain's CDR3 is CASSVNWGTSGDNEQFF. Here the CDR3 DNA reads TGTGCCAGCAGCGTAAATTGGGGGACTAGCGGGGACAATGAGCAGTTCTTC.

The chain has TRBV9 and TRBJ2-3, with D maybe TRBD2 (5 bases). The V end was cut by 1 base, the J end by 1 base, with 7 bases between. The CDR3 runs to 14 residues. CDR1 is SGDLS, CDR2 YYNGEE, per germline. As DNA, the CDR3 is TGTGCCAGCAGCGTACTAGCAGGCACAGATACGCAGTATTTT. Encoded protein: CASSVLAGTDTQYF.

The chain employs TRBV6-1 and TRBJ1-1; unclear D gene. CDR1 is MNHNS, CDR2 SASEGT, per germline. V was cut by 2 bases and J by 1 base, with 11 bases left in between. The CDR3 is 15 amino acids. The CDR3 loop is CASSELRVENTEAFF. The CDR3 DNA is TGTGCCAGCAGTGAACTACGGGTCGAGAACACTGAAGCTTTCTTT.

This chain joins TRBV14 and TRBJ2-7, with 9 bases matching TRBD2. The V and J ends lost 3 bases and 7 bases, in that order; junction bases with no gene match: 16. Germline CDR1 reads SGHDN; CDR2 reads FVKESK. This CDR3 is 17 amino acids long. This chain's CDR3 is CASSHIFAGGSSWEQYF. The CDR3 DNA reads as TGTGCCAGCAGCCACATCTTTGCGGGAGGGTCCTCATGGGAGCAGTACTTC. The entire variable domain, with the rest obtained from reference TRBV14 and TRBJ2-7, is as follows: EAGVTQFPSHSVIEKGQTVTLRCDPISGHDNLYWYRRVMGKEIKFLLHFVKESKQDESGMPNNRFLAERTGGTYSTLKVQPAELEDSGVYFCASSHIFAGGSSWEQYFGPGTRLTVT.

This clone was counted a single time. This chain connects TRBV9 to TRBJ2-7; a weak D match, TRBD2 (6 bases). The V gene's germline CDR1 is SGDLS and CDR2 YYNGEE. The CDR3 contains 15 residues. Trimming removed 3 bases from V and 2 bases from J, with 15 bases in between. The CDR3 sequence: CASSAGSRETYEQYF. The CDR3 DNA reads as TGTGCCAGCAGCGCCGGGAGTCGGGAAACCTACGAGCAGTACTTC.

The chain is built from TRBV27 and TRBJ2-7; no reliable D call. CDR1 is MNHEY, CDR2 SMNVEV, per germline (reference sequence). This CDR3 contains 15 residues. The ends were cut back, 5 bases at V and 2 bases at J, with 16 bases in the middle. CDR3 region: CASSEQPASTYEQYF. CDR3 nucleotide sequence: TGTGCCAGCAGTGAGCAGCCGGCTTCAACCTACGAGCAGTACTTC.

The rearrangement uses TRBV6-1 and TRBJ1-5; the D is unclear. The CDR3 length is 15 residues. V shed 0 bases and J shed 4 bases, with 10 bases lying between them. CDR1 is MNHNS and CDR2 is SASEGT in the germline V gene. As DNA, the CDR3 is TGTGCCAGCAGTGAAGCTCCGAAAGGTAATCAGCCCCAGCATTTT. Its protein product is CASSEAPKGNQPQHF.

This clone was observed a single time. Other DNA sequences in this sample translate to the same CDR3. The gene calls are TRBV11-2 and TRBJ2-7; D possibly corresponds to TRBD1 (6 bases). V lost 5 bases, J lost 4 bases, and 9 bases lay in between. Germline V lookup: CDR1 SGHAT, CDR2 FQNNGV. The CDR3 has 12 amino acids. The CDR3: CASSLTGYEQYF. As DNA, the CDR3 is TGTGCCAGCAGCCTGACAGGTTACGAGCAGTACTTC.

The chain joins TRBV28 to TRBJ1-5; no definite D call. Deletions cut 5 bases from V and 2 bases from J, with 13 bases between. Germline CDR1 reads MDHEN; CDR2 reads SYDVKM. The CDR3 has 15 residues. DNA of the CDR3: TGTGCCAGCAGTACCACTGGGGTCGGCAATCAGCCCCAGCATTTT. As protein: CASSTTGVGNQPQHF.

The gene calls are TRBV29-1 and TRBJ1-2; D is unclear. CDR1 and CDR2 from the germline V gene are SQVTM and ANQGSEA. The CDR3 has 13 residues. Trimming shortened V by 7 bases and J by 6 bases, and 18 bases separated the two germline ends. The CDR3 spells CSAGRGRIDGYTF. CDR3 nucleotide sequence: TGCAGCGCGGGGAGAGGGCGGATTGATGGCTACACCTTC. Full variable domain (rest looked up from reference TRBV29-1 and TRBJ1-2): SAVISQKPSRDICQRGTSLTIQCQVDSQVTMMFWYRQQPGQSLTLIATANQGSEATYESGFVIDKFPISRPNLTFSTLTVSNMSPEDSSIYLCSAGRGRIDGYTFGSGTRLTVV.

The chain is built from TRBV7-9 and TRBJ1-4, with D tentatively TRBD1 (5 bases). This CDR3 spans 16 amino acids. V lost 5 bases, J lost 8 bases, and 21 bases lay in between. Germline V CDR1 and CDR2: SEHNR, FQNEAQ (reference sequence). CDR3 residues: CASSQSRAGLGEKLFF. As DNA, the CDR3 is TGTGCCAGCAGCCAAAGCAGGGCAGGGCTTGGGGAAAAACTGTTTTTT.

The chain links TRBV2 to TRBJ1-2; D ambiguous. Trimming took off 4 bases at V and 0 bases at J, with 15 bases between the two ends. CDR1 and CDR2 from the germline V gene are SNHLY and FYNNEI. This CDR3 has 16 amino acids. CDR3 region: CASSGRAIPTNYGYTF. CDR3 bases: TGTGCCAGCAGTGGCCGAGCCATACCAACTAACTATGGCTACACCTTC.